One sample yielded the 8 T cell receptor beta chains listed below, sequenced in a study of T cell responses to AZD1222 COVID-19 vaccine. This table comes from immunoSEQ multiplex PCR, and its TCRdb copy is limited to in-frame clones, with some not included. The sample contains 98,000 or so clones, roughly 87% of which appear only once. The source material was peripheral blood, sampled on day 0 of MenACWY control vaccination. The receptors stem from an adult in good health.

J is TRBJ2-3 and V is TRBV5-6, with TRBD1 identical over 7 bases. The junction had 7 bases not matched to a gene; V was cut back by 5 bases and J by 4 bases. CDR1 is SGHDT, CDR2 YYEEEE, per germline. The CDR3 totals 14 residues. The CDR3 DNA is TGTGCCAGCAGGCCTGACAGGGTTTCAGATACGCAGTATTTT. This translates into CASRPDRVSDTQYF.

This chain uses TRBV7-8 with TRBJ2-7; 10 bases fit TRBD1. V was pared by 4 bases and J by 3 bases, with 3 bases of the junction left unmatched. The CDR3 has 14 residues. CDR1 and CDR2 (germline): SGHVS, FQNEAQ. CDR3 DNA sequence: TGTGCCAGCAGCTCCCGGGACAGGGGCTACGAGCAGTACTTC. Amino acids: CASSSRDRGYEQYF. Together with reference TRBV7-8 and TRBJ2-7, the CDR3 gives the full variable domain: GAGVSQSPRYKVAKRGQDVALRCDPISGHVSLFWYQQALGQGPEFLTYFQNEAQLDKSGLPSDRFFAERPEGSVSTLKIQRTQQEDSAVYLCASSSRDRGYEQYFGPGTRLTVT.

V is TRBV18 and J is TRBJ1-4; D possibly corresponds to TRBD1 (6 bases). Germline CDR1 is KGHSH and CDR2 is LQKENI. V was cut by 3 bases and J by 8 bases, with 16 bases left in between. The CDR3 runs 15 residues. Written as DNA, the CDR3 is TGTGCCAGCTCACCGCGGCTGAGGGGGGGCGAAAAACTGTTTTTT. This encodes CASSPRLRGGEKLFF.

This chain links TRBV2 with TRBJ1-2, with 12 bases matching TRBD1. The CDR3 sequence is 16 residues long. Germline assignment: CDR1 SNHLY and CDR2 FYNNEI. Trimming removed 0 bases from V and 8 bases from J; junction bases left unmatched: 7. The CDR3 loop reads CASSEAPGQGARGYTF. CDR3 nucleotide sequence: TGTGCCAGCAGTGAAGCTCCGGGACAGGGGGCGCGCGGCTACACCTTC.

This rearrangement joins TRBV5-6 to TRBJ1-3; 11 bases are shared with TRBD1. CDR1 and CDR2 from the germline V gene are SGHDT and YYEEEE. This CDR3 is built from 18 residues. V lost 1 base to trimming and J lost 1 base; unmatched junction nucleotides: 7. The CDR3 reads CASSLFGQGAESGNTIYF. CDR3 nucleotide sequence: TGTGCCAGCAGCTTGTTTGGACAGGGGGCGGAATCTGGAAACACCATATATTTT.

The chain combines TRBV6-5 with TRBJ2-7; D gene ambiguous. The V and J ends lost 5 bases and 0 bases respectively, with 14 bases between them. The CDR3 is 15 amino acids. CDR1 and CDR2 (germline): MNHEY, SVGAGI. CDR3 nucleotides: TGTGCCAGCAGTCCCCGGAGCTGGGCCTCCTACGAGCAGTACTTC. Protein sequence: CASSPRSWASYEQYF.

The chain joins TRBV3-1 (or the pseudogene TRBV3-2) to TRBJ1-1; maybe TRBD1 (5 bases). V lost 0 bases and J 2 bases, leaving 7 bases between the germline ends. The CDR3 covers 14 residues. Germline V gene sequence: CDR1 LGHDT, CDR2 YNNKEL (reference sequence). The CDR3 coding sequence is TGTGCCAGCAGCCAAGAGGGGGGAAACACTGAAGCTTTCTTT. Its translation is CASSQEGGNTEAFF.

This clone came up a few times. The gene calls are TRBV30 and TRBJ1-5, with 7 bases that match TRBD1. V dropped 2 bases and J dropped 0; count of bases not matched to a gene: 10. Per germline, CDR1 GTSNPN and CDR2 SVGIG (reference sequence). This CDR3 is 17 amino acids long. CDR3 amino acids: CAWSLAGGMRSNQPQHF. CDR3 DNA sequence: TGTGCCTGGAGTCTAGCAGGGGGAATGCGTAGCAATCAGCCCCAGCATTTT.